This TCR beta chain originates from a study of STAT5B mutations in CD4+ large granular lymphocyte leukemia. The CDR3 is 14 residues long. V was cut by 10 bases and J by 2 bases, with 16 bases left in between. The germline V gene encodes CDR1 MNHNY and CDR2 SVGAGI (reference sequence). A note on this clone: The antigen is not known.

Whole-study findings and limits: 8/27 top patient clones versus 2/35 control clones were TRBV06-family. Main leukemic clonotypes were patient-specific, but approximately 27% appeared at low frequency elsewhere.

Original methodology: Productive clonotypes were detectable down to 2.59 x 10-5 frequency. Method: immunoSEQ multiplex PCR; TCRdb's copy keeps in-frame clones and lacks some. D and trimming were read from the DNA, whereas the V and J calls and clone size are those reported in that table. The table has 32,000 or so clones, about 85% seen once. This chain uses TRBV6-6 with TRBJ2-3, with a tentative D call TRBD2 (6 bases). The specimen was CD4+ T cells from blood buffy coats. The receptor comes from a human donor in good health. The CDR3 DNA reads TGTGCCACCGGCGCGGGGAGAGACACAGATACGCAGTATTTT. Translated, it gives CATGAGRDTDTQYF.